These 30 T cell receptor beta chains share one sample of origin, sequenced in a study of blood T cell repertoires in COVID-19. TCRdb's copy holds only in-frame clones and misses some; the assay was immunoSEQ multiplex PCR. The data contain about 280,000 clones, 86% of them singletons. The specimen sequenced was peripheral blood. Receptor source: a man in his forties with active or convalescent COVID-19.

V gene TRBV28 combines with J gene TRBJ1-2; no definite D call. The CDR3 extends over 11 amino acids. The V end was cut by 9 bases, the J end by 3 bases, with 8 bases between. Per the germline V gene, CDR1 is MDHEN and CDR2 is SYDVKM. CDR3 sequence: CASWADYGYTF. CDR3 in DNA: TGTGCCAGTTGGGCAGACTATGGCTACACCTTC.

The CDR3 DNA follows: TGTGCCACCAGCAGAGAGCTAGCTGTGGATACGCAGTATTTT. It encodes CATSRELAVDTQYF. The chain uses TRBV15 and TRBJ2-3, with D possibly matching TRBD2 (5 bases). With 0 bases removed from V and 6 bases from J, the gap between germline ends came to 10 bases. The CDR3 consists of 14 residues. The germline gives CDR1 LNHNV, CDR2 YYDKDF (reference sequence).

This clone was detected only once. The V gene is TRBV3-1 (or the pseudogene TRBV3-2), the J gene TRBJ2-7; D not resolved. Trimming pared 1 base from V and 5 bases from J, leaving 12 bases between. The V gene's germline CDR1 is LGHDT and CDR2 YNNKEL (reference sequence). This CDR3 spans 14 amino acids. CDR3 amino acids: CASSQGHLTDEQYF. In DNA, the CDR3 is TGTGCCAGCAGCCAAGGTCACCTAACCGACGAGCAGTACTTC.

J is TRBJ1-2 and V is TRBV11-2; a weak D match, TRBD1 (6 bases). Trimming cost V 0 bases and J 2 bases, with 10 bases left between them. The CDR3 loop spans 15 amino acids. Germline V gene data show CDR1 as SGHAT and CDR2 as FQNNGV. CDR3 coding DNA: TGTGCCAGCAGCTTAGATGGGGGGGCGAACTATGGCTACACCTTC. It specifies CASSLDGGANYGYTF.

This chain's CDR3 is CASTRDRGDEKLFF. The DNA for the CDR3 is TGCGCCAGTACCCGGGACAGGGGTGATGAAAAACTGTTTTTT. The chain uses TRBV5-1 and TRBJ1-4; 10 bases line up with TRBD1. The CDR3 loop spans 14 amino acids. The germline V gene has CDR1 SGHRS and CDR2 YFSETQ. The V segment lost 8 bases and the J segment 6 bases; nucleotides outside the gene matches: 7.

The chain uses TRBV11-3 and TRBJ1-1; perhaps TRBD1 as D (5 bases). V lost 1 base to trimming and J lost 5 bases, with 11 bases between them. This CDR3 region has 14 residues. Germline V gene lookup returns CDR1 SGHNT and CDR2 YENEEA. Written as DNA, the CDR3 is TGTGCCAGCAGCTTAGTCCAGGGTGGGACTGAAGCTTTCTTT. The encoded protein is CASSLVQGGTEAFF. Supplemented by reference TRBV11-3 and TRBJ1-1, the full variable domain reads EAGVVQSPRYKIIEKKQPVAFWCNPISGHNTLYWYLQNLGQGPELLIRYENEEAVDDSQLPKDRFSAERLKGVDSTLKIQPAELGDSAVYLCASSLVQGGTEAFFGQGTRLTVV.

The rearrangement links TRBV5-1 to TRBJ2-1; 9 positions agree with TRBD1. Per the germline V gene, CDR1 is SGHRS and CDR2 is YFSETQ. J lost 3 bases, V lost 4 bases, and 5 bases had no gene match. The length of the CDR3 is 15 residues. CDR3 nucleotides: TGCGCCAGCAGCCTAGTGACAGGGGGCTACAATGAGCAGTTCTTC. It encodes CASSLVTGGYNEQFF.

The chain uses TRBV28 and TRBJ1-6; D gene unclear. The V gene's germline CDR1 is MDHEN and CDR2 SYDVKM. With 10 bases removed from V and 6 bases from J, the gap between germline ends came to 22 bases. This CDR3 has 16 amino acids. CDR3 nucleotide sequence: TGTGCCACCCGACGAGGGTATGGACGGTCTAATTCACCCCTCCACTTT. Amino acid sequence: CATRRGYGRSNSPLHF.

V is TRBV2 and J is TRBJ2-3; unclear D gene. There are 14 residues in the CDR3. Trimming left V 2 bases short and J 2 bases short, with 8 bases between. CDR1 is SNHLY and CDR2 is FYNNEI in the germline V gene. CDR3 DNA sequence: TGTGCCAGCAGTGAAAATCTTTCCACAGATACGCAGTATTTT. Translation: CASSENLSTDTQYF.

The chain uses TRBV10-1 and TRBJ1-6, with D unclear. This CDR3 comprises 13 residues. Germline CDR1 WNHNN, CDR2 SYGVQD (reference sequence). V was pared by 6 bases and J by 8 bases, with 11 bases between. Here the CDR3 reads CASRRDGDSPLHF. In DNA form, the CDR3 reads TGCGCCAGCAGGAGAGACGGGGATTCACCCCTCCACTTT.

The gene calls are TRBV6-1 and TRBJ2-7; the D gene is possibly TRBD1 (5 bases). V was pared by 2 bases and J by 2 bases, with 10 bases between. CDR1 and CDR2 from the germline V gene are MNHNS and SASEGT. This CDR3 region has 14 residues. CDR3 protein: CASSERGAAYEQYF. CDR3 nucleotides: TGTGCCAGCAGTGAAAGGGGCGCCGCCTACGAGCAGTACTTC.

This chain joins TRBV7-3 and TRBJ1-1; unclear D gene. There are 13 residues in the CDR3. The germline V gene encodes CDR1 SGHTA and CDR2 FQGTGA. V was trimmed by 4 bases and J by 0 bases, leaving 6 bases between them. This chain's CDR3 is CASSSNMNTEAFF. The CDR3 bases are TGTGCCAGCAGCTCTAATATGAACACTGAAGCTTTCTTT.

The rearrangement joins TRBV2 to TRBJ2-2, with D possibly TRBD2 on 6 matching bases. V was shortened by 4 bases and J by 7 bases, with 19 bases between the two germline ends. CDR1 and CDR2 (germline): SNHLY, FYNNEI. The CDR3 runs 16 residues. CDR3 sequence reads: CASSGVPSSAYGELFF. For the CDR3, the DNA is TGTGCCAGCAGTGGGGTCCCGTCTAGCGCCTACGGGGAGCTGTTTTTT.

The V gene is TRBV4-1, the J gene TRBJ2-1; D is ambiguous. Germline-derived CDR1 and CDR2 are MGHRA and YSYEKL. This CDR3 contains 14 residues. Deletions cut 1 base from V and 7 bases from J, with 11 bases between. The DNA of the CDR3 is TGCGCCAGCAGCCAAGGTCATGCCAGGAATGAGCAGTTCTTC. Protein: CASSQGHARNEQFF.

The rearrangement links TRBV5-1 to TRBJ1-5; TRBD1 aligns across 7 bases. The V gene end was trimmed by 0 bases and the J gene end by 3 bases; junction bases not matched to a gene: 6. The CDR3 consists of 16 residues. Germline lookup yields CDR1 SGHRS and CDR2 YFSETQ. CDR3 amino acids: CASSLDGRGNNQPQHF. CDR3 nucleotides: TGCGCCAGCAGCTTGGACGGCAGGGGGAACAATCAGCCCCAGCATTTT.

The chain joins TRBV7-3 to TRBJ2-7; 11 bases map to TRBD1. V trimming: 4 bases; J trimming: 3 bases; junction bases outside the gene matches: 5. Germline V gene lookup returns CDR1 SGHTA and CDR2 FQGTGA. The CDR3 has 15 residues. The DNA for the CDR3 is TGTGCCAGCAGCTGGGGACAGGGGGAAAACTACGAGCAGTACTTC. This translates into CASSWGQGENYEQYF.

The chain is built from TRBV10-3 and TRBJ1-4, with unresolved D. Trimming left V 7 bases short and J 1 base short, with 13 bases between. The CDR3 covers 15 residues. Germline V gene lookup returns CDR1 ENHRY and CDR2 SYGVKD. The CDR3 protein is CAITSRVGTNEKLFF. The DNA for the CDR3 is TGTGCCATCACGTCCCGGGTTGGAACTAATGAAAAACTGTTTTTT.

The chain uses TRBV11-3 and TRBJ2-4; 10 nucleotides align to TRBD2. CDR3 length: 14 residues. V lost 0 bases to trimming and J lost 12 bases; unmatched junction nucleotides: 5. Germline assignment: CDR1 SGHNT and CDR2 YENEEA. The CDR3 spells CASSLEASGRPQYF. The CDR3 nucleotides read TGTGCCAGCAGCTTAGAGGCTAGCGGGAGACCTCAGTACTTC.

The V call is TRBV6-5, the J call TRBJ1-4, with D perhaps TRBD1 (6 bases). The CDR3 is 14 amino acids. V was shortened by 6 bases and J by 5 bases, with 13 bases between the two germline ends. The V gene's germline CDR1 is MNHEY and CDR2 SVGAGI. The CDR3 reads CASRRRQENEKLFF. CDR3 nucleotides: TGTGCCAGCAGGCGACGACAGGAGAATGAAAAACTGTTTTTT.

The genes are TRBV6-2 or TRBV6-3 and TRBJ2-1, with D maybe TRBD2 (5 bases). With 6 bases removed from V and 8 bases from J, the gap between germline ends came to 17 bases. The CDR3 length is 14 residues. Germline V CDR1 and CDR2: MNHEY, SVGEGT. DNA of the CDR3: TGTGCCAGCAGCAGACTAAACACTGCGGATGAGCAGTTCTTC. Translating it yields CASSRLNTADEQFF.

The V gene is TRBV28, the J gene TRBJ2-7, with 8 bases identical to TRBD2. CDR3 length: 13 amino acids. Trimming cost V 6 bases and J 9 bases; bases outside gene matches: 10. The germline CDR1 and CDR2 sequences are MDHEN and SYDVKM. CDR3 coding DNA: TGTGCCAGCAGAACTAGCGGATCTCTAGGGCAGTACTTC. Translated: CASRTSGSLGQYF.

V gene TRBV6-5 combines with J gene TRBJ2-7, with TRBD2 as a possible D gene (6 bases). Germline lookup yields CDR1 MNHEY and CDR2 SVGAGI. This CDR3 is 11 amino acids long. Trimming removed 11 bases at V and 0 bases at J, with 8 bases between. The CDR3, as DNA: TGTGCCGGGGGAGGCTCCTACGAGCAGTACTTC. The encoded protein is CAGGGSYEQYF.

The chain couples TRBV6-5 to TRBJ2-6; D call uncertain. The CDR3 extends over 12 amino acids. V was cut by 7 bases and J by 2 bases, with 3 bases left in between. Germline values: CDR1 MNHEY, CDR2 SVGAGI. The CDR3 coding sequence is TGTGCCAGCACTCCTGGGGCCAACGTCCTGACTTTC. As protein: CASTPGANVLTF.

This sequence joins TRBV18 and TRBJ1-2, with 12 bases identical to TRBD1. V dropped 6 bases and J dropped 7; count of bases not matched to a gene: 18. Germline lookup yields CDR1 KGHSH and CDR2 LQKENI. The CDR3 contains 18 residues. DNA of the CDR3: TGTGCCAGCTCTATCGGGACAGGGGGCGATTCTGCCTATGGTGGCTACACCTTC. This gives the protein CASSIGTGGDSAYGGYTF.

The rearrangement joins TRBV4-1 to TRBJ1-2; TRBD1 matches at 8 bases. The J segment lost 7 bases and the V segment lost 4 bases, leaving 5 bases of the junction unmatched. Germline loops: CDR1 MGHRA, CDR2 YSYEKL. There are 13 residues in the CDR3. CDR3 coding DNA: TGCGCCAGCAGCCTTCAGGGGGCGCCTGGCTACACCTTC. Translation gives CASSLQGAPGYTF.

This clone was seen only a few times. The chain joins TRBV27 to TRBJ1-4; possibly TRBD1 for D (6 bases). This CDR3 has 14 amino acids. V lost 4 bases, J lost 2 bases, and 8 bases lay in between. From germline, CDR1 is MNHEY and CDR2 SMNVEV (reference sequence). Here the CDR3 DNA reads TGTGCCAGCAGTTCAGGGGTGACTAATGAAAAACTGTTTTTT. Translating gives CASSSGVTNEKLFF.

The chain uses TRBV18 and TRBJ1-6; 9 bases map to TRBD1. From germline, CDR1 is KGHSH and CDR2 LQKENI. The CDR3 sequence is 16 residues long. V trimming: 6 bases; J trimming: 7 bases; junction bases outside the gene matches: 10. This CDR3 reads CASSPTGGKTNSPLHF. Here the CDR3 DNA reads TGTGCCAGCTCCCCGACAGGGGGGAAGACCAATTCACCCCTCCACTTT.

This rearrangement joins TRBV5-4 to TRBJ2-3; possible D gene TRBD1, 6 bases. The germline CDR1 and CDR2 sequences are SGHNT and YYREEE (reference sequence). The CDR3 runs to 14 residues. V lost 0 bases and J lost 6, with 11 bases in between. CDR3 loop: CASSLAAGEDTQYF. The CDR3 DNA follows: TGTGCCAGCAGCTTGGCGGCAGGGGAGGATACGCAGTATTTT.

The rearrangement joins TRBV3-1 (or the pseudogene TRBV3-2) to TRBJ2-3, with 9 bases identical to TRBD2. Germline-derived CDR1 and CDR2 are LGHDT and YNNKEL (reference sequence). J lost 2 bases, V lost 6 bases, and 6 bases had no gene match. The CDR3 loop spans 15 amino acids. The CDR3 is CASRLSGGFTDTQYF. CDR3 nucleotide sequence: TGTGCCAGCAGACTCAGCGGGGGGTTCACAGATACGCAGTATTTT.

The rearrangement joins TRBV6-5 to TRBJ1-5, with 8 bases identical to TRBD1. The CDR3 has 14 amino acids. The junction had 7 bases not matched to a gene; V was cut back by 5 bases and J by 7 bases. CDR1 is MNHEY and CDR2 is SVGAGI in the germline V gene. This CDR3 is CASSLDRVGQPQHF. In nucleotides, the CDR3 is TGTGCCAGCAGTCTGGACAGGGTGGGCCAGCCCCAGCATTTT.